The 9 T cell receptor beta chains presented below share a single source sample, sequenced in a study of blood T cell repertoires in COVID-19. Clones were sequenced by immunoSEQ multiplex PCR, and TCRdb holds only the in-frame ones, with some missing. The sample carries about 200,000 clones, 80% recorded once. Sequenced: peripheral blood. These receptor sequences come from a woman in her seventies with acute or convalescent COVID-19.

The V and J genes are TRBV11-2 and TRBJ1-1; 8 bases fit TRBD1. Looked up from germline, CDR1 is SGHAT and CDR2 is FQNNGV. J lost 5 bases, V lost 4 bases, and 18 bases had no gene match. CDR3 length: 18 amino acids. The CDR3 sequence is CASSSMGTGDHGGTEAFF. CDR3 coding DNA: TGTGCCAGCAGCTCGATGGGGACAGGCGACCACGGCGGTACTGAAGCTTTCTTT.

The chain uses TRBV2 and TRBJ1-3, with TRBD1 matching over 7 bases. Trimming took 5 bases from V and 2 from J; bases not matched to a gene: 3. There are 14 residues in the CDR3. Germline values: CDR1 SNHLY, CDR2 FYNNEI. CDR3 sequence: CASSRDSAGNTIYF. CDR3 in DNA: TGTGCCAGCAGTCGGGACAGTGCTGGAAACACCATATATTTT.

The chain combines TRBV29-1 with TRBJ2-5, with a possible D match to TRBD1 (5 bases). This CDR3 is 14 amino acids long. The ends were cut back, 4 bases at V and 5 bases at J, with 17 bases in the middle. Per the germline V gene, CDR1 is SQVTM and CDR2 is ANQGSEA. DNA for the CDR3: TGCAGCGTTGTCTGGTGGTCACAGGAGGAGACCCAGTACTTC. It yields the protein CSVVWWSQEETQYF.

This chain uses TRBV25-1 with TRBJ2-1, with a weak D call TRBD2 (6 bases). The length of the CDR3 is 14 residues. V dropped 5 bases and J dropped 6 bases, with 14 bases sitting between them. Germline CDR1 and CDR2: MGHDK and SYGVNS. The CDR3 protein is CASSHFGDSNEQFF. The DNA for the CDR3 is TGTGCCAGCAGTCATTTCGGGGACTCCAATGAGCAGTTCTTC.

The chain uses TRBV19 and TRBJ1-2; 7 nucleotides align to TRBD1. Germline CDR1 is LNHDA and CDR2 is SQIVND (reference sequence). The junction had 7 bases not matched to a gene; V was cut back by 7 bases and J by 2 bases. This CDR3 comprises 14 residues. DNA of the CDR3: TGTGCCAGTAAAAGCCACAGGGGAAACTATGGCTACACCTTC. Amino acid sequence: CASKSHRGNYGYTF. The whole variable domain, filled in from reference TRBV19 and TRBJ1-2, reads DGGITQSPKYLFRKEGQNVTLSCEQNLNHDAMYWYRQDPGQGLRLIYYSQIVNDFQKGDIAEGYSVSREKKESFPLTVTSAQKNPTAFYLCASKSHRGNYGYTFGSGTRLTVV.

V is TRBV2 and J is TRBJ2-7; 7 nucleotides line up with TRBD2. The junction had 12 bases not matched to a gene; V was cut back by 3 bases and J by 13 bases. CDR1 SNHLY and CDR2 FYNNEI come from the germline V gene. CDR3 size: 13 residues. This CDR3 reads CASSENGGGLLYV. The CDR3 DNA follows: TGTGCCAGCAGTGAGAATGGCGGGGGTCTCCTTTACGTC.

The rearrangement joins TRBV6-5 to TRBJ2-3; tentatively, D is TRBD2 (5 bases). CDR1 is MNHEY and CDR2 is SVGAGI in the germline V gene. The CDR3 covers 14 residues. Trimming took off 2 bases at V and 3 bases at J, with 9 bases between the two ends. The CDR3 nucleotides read TGTGCCAGCAGTTACATCCTAGCTACAGATACGCAGTATTTT. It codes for CASSYILATDTQYF.

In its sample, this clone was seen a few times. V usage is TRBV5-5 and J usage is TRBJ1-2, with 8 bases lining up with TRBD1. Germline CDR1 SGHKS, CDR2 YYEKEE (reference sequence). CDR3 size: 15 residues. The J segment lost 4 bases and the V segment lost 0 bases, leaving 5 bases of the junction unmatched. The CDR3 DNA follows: TGTGCCAGCAGCTTGGACAACAGGGGGTCCTATGGCTACACCTTC. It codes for CASSLDNRGSYGYTF.

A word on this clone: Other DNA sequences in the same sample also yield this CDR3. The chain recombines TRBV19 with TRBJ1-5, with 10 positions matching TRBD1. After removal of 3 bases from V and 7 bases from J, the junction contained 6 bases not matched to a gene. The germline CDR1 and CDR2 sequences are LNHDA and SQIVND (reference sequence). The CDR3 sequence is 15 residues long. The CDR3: CASSIGGQGSQPQHF. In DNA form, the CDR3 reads TGTGCCAGTAGTATCGGGGGACAGGGGAGCCAGCCCCAGCATTTT.